This T cell receptor (beta chain) stems from a study of shared clonotypes between healthy human individuals. Study-level findings and limits: Rarefaction showed sorted-subset sequencing was incomplete despite large depth.

As to this clone: What it binds is not known.

Here immunoSEQ multiplex PCR was the method, and the copy in TCRdb shows in-frame clones only, minus some. Altogether 300,000 to 400,000 clones are present, roughly 80% being singletons, with the ten largest covering about 10%. The ends were cut back, 0 bases at V and 4 bases at J, with 7 bases in the middle. Germline V gives CDR1 SGHRS, CDR2 YFSETQ. This CDR3 has 14 amino acids. Material: memory CD4+ T cells sorted from blood. Subset noted: CD45RA-negative fraction. J is TRBJ2-2 and V is TRBV5-1; D may correspond to TRBD1 or TRBD2 (6 bases each). The TCR comes from a man aged 30-40 years in good health. In DNA, the CDR3 is TGCGCCAGCAGCTTGGCGGGGGCCACCGGGGAGCTGTTTTTT. This sequence encodes CASSLAGATGELFF. Complete variable domain (other parts from reference TRBV5-1 and TRBJ2-2): KAGVTQTPRYLIKTRGQQVTLSCSPISGHRSVSWYQQTPGQGLQFLFEYFSETQRNKGNFPGRFSGRQFSNSRSEMNVSTLELGDSALYLCASSLAGATGELFFGEGSRLTVL.